These T cell receptor beta chains were read from a single sample in a study of T-cell reconstitution after alpha-beta-depleted transplantation in children. TCRdb re-analysed the PCR reads in MiXCR, keeping a single row per CDR3 protein. The table has hundreds of thousands of distinct CDR3 sequences, around 13% seen once. This sample comprised PBMCs, obtained before TCRalphabeta/CD19-depleted stem cell transplant. The receptor set was obtained from a girl aged 2 to 10 with congenital amegakaryocytic thrombocytopenia, due to receive a stem cell transplant. Each CDR3 is given without its conserved first and last residue. The order of the fields is V gene, J gene, CDR3 protein.

TRBV4-2	TRBJ1-5	ASSLGTAFSNQPQH
TRBV5-6	TRBJ2-2	ASSLVQSTGELF
TRBV12-3/TRBV12-4	TRBJ2-7	ASSPTSGGFPSYEQY
TRBV20-1	TRBJ2-7	SARATSGHVSYEQY
TRBV5-1	TRBJ2-7	ASSPMGNEQY
TRBV20-1	TRBJ2-1	SARSGSGGFSYNEQF
TRBV15	TRBJ2-3	ATSTGTGLDTQY
TRBV27	TRBJ1-1	ASSLFGGVYTEAF
TRBV20-1	TRBJ2-7	CARASGPGGSYEQY
TRBV5-1	TRBJ2-7	ASSLRVDIPSYEQY
TRBV27	TRBJ2-2	ASSFSRMNTGELF
TRBV7-9	TRBJ2-5	ASSLVAGPQETQY
TRBV29-1	TRBJ2-7	SVGRQGDEQY
TRBV15	TRBJ2-2	ATSRRPYTGELF
TRBV5-1	TRBJ2-5	ASRPGRDPMETQY
TRBV30	TRBJ2-5	AWCGPANSVETQY
TRBV7-8	TRBJ2-7	ASSPHRDAYEQY
TRBV10-3	TRBJ2-5	AISDLVGGSQETQY
TRBV5-1	TRBJ2-1	ASSFTAGASNEQF
TRBV24-1	TRBJ2-5	ATSDLLILYQETQY
TRBV20-1	TRBJ2-5	SARVRRLAGGRGYQETQY
TRBV27	TRBJ1-5	ASRRDGLPGNQPQH
TRBV6-1	TRBJ2-4	ASNPYPQSTNIQY
TRBV20-1	TRBJ2-5	SARDGARQGETQY
TRBV6-5	TRBJ1-1	ASSYFWAGGFLTEAF
TRBV13	TRBJ2-1	ASSRDGIKNEQF
TRBV20-1	TRBJ1-6	SAGWGSSPLH
TRBV10-3	TRBJ2-7	AAQTASYEQY
TRBV12-3/TRBV12-4	TRBJ2-3	ASTLGGDTQY
TRBV20-1	TRBJ2-2	SAQGLAGGYTGELF
TRBV28	TRBJ1-4	ASSLHGADEKLF
TRBV12-3/TRBV12-4	TRBJ1-5	ASGGRAGYSNQPQH
TRBV6-5	TRBJ2-2	ASSLREGGIGELF
TRBV15	TRBJ2-7	ATSSRDRGFLWYEQY
TRBV27	TRBJ2-3	ASSLIGSDSTDTQY
TRBV6-1	TRBJ1-2	ASLNFQGEVGYGYT
TRBV29-1	TRBJ2-3	SVDQGAWDTQY
TRBV12-3/TRBV12-4	TRBJ2-7	ASSYRGAYEQY
TRBV20-1	TRBJ1-2	SAIRQVDGYT
TRBV5-1	TRBJ2-1	ASSLPSINEQF
TRBV29-1	TRBJ2-7	SVQDRDFYEQY
TRBV28	TRBJ2-2	ASTTFGELF
TRBV10-3	TRBJ2-3	AIRPVVGGASTDTQY
TRBV3-1	TRBJ1-2	ASSQPGQSYGYT
TRBV20-1	TRBJ2-1	SARDSREAYNEQF